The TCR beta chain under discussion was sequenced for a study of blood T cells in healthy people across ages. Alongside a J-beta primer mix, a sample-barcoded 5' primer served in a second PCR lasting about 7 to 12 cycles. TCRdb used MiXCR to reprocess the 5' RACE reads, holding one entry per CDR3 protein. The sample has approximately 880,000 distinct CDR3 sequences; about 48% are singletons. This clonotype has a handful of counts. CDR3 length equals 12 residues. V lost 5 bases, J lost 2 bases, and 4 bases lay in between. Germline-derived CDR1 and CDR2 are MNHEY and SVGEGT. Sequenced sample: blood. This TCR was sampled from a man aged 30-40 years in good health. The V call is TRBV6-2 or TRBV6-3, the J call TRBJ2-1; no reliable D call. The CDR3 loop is CASSEPYNEQFF. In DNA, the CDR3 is TGTGCCAGCAGTGAACCCTACAATGAGCAGTTCTTC.